One and the same sample provided the 22 T cell receptor beta chains below, sequenced in a study of early T cells in non-severe SARS-CoV-2 infection. Via MiXCR, TCRdb re-called the 5' RACE reads, giving one row per CDR3 protein. The table has 80,000 to 95,000 distinct CDR3 sequences, 16% seen once. The specimen comprised whole blood, sampled at baseline. These receptors were taken from an adult who was a healthcare worker with PCR-confirmed SARS-CoV-2 infection or an uninfected control (not recorded which).

This clonotype was seen more than once but under ten times. The chain is built from TRBV14 and TRBJ2-3; 12 nucleotides align to TRBD2. Germline CDR1 and CDR2: SGHDN and FVKESK. V dropped 4 bases and J dropped 5; count of bases not matched to a gene: 10. The CDR3 covers 17 residues. The CDR3 DNA follows: TGTGCCAGCAGCCGATTCCTAGCGGGAGGGCTCGGAGATACGCAGTATTTT. It is translated as CASSRFLAGGLGDTQYF.

The V gene is TRBV18, the J gene TRBJ2-4, with D hard to call. The germline CDR1 and CDR2 sequences are KGHSH and LQKENI. V dropped 3 bases and J dropped 0 bases, with 9 bases sitting between them. The CDR3 loop spans 15 amino acids. The CDR3 region is CASSPLSGAKNIQYF. The CDR3 DNA is TGTGCCAGCTCACCCCTCAGTGGAGCCAAAAACATTCAGTACTTC.

In its sample, this clonotype was seen many times. This sequence joins TRBV7-2 and TRBJ2-7; D is unresolved. V shed 2 bases and J shed 6 bases, with 14 bases lying between them. In germline, CDR1 is SGHTA, CDR2 FQGNSA. This CDR3 is 14 amino acids long. CDR3 residues: CASSLSTLLGEQYF. CDR3 in DNA: TGTGCCAGCAGCTTATCTACCCTACTTGGCGAGCAGTACTTC.

The table lists this clonotype with a few counts. The V gene is TRBV7-2, the J gene TRBJ2-5; D gene ambiguous. Germline V gene lookup returns CDR1 SGHTA and CDR2 FQGNSA. The CDR3 contains 14 residues. V gave up 5 bases and J gave up 2 bases, with 12 bases separating them. The CDR3 DNA reads as TGTGCCAGCAGCCCGGCGGCGAATCAAGAGACCCAGTACTTC. Protein: CASSPAANQETQYF.

The chain uses TRBV12-3 or TRBV12-4 and TRBJ2-7; 10 bases agree with TRBD1. This CDR3 is 13 amino acids long. The junction had 4 bases not matched to a gene; V was cut back by 7 bases and J by 4 bases. CDR3 in amino acids: CASTGQGIYEQYF. In DNA, the CDR3 is TGTGCCAGCACGGGACAGGGGATATACGAGCAGTACTTC.

This clonotype showed up just a few times. The chain is built from TRBV5-1 and TRBJ2-1, with D perhaps TRBD2 (6 bases). V was trimmed by 5 bases and J by 1 base, leaving 16 bases between them. Germline lookup yields CDR1 SGHRS and CDR2 YFSETQ. CDR3 length equals 16 residues. The chain's CDR3 is CASRFSGFFSYNEQFF. CDR3 nucleotide sequence: TGCGCCAGCAGGTTTAGCGGATTTTTTTCCTACAATGAGCAGTTCTTC. The complete variable domain, with remaining parts taken from reference TRBV5-1 and TRBJ2-1, reads KAGVTQTPRYLIKTRGQQVTLSCSPISGHRSVSWYQQTPGQGLQFLFEYFSETQRNKGNFPGRFSGRQFSNSRSEMNVSTLELGDSALYLCASRFSGFFSYNEQFFGPGTRLTVL.

This sequence joins TRBV20-1 and TRBJ2-3; 12 bases are a match to TRBD2. V lost 3 bases to trimming and J lost 4 bases; unmatched junction nucleotides: 8. The CDR3 consists of 16 residues. Germline V gene sequence: CDR1 DFQATT, CDR2 SNEGSKA (reference sequence). CDR3 sequence reads: CSASPLLAGGSDTQYF. The CDR3 region has the DNA TGCAGTGCTAGCCCCCTACTAGCGGGAGGATCAGATACGCAGTATTTT.

This clonotype has a handful of counts. The chain employs TRBV5-5 and TRBJ1-6; possibly TRBD1 for D (5 bases). V was clipped by 3 bases and J by 7 bases, with 14 bases between them. This CDR3 has 15 amino acids. The germline gives CDR1 SGHKS, CDR2 YYEKEE (reference sequence). The CDR3 bases are TGTGCCAGCAGCTCTCCGGGGCAGGCGAATTCACCCCTCCACTTT. Residues: CASSSPGQANSPLHF.

There are many counts of this clonotype. This chain joins TRBV12-3 or TRBV12-4 and TRBJ2-1; TRBD1 aligns across 7 bases. After removal of 5 bases from V and 7 bases from J, the junction contained 11 bases not matched to a gene. This CDR3 contains 15 residues. The CDR3 loop is CASSDHRGGSNEQFF. CDR3 DNA sequence: TGTGCCAGCAGTGACCACAGGGGCGGTAGTAATGAGCAGTTCTTC.

The sample holds many counts of this clonotype. V usage is TRBV2 and J usage is TRBJ2-7; the D gene is possibly TRBD1 (6 bases). This CDR3 comprises 12 residues. The germline gives CDR1 SNHLY, CDR2 FYNNEI. Trimming removed 11 bases at V and 2 bases at J, with 13 bases between. The CDR3 here is CAGSGDTYEQYF. DNA of the CDR3: TGTGCCGGGTCTGGGGACACCTACGAGCAGTACTTC.

This chain joins TRBV11-2 and TRBJ2-7, with D uncertain. Germline CDR1 reads SGHAT; CDR2 reads FQNNGV. With 2 bases removed from V and 1 base from J, the gap between germline ends came to 12 bases. The CDR3 has 15 residues. The CDR3 sequence: CASSLNAKGSYEQYF. In nucleotides, the CDR3 is TGTGCCAGCAGCTTAAATGCAAAAGGGTCCTACGAGCAGTACTTC.

The chain has TRBV20-1 and TRBJ2-3; the match to TRBD2 covers 7 bases. Germline CDR1 and CDR2: DFQATT and SNEGSKA (reference sequence). This CDR3 is built from 14 residues. Trimming at V came to 4 bases and at J to 2 bases, leaving 6 bases not matched to a gene. The CDR3 loop is CSAIREADTDTQYF. In nucleotides, the CDR3 is TGCAGTGCTATCCGGGAGGCTGACACAGATACGCAGTATTTT.

This clonotype was found a few times. V and J are TRBV20-1 and TRBJ2-3; TRBD2 matches at 8 bases. After removal of 6 bases from V and 4 bases from J, the junction contained 24 bases not matched to a gene. The germline V gene encodes CDR1 DFQATT and CDR2 SNEGSKA (reference sequence). The CDR3 is 19 residues long. The CDR3 region has the DNA TGCAGTGCGGCCCCCCTACGGGAGGGCGGGATCTATATCGCAGATACGCAGTATTTT. It specifies CSAAPLREGGIYIADTQYF.

This clonotype was seen more than once but under ten times. The V and J genes are TRBV7-2 and TRBJ1-6; D is ambiguous. The germline CDR1 and CDR2 sequences are SGHTA and FQGNSA. Trimming removed 4 bases at V and 8 bases at J, with 12 bases between. The CDR3 runs to 14 residues. The CDR3 is CASSSNPRYSPLHF. Written as DNA, the CDR3 is TGTGCCAGCAGCTCCAACCCCCGATATTCACCCCTCCACTTT.

This clonotype has only a few counts. The chain recombines TRBV12-3 or TRBV12-4 with TRBJ1-2; tentative D call: TRBD1 (6 bases). V gave up 3 bases and J gave up 10 bases, with 18 bases separating them. The CDR3 consists of 14 residues. The CDR3 spells CASSLVGGTGDYTF. CDR3 coding DNA: TGTGCCAGCAGTTTGGTAGGGGGTACAGGCGACTACACCTTC.

This clonotype appeared a few times. The V and J genes are TRBV4-2 and TRBJ2-1, with no clear D. CDR1 is LGHNA and CDR2 is YNFKEQ in the germline V gene. The V end lost 1 base, the J end lost 7 bases, and 23 bases lay between the germline ends. The CDR3 has 18 residues. The CDR3 DNA follows: TGTGCCAGCAGCCAAGTGTTTGATATGCGGCCTCGATGGAATGAGCAGTTCTTC. This encodes CASSQVFDMRPRWNEQFF.

The sample holds many counts of this clonotype. V gene TRBV4-3 combines with J gene TRBJ2-3, with TRBD2 matching 7 bases. CDR1 and CDR2 (germline): LGHNA, YSLEER. Trimming at V came to 7 bases and at J to 2 bases, leaving 12 bases not matched to a gene. The CDR3 totals 16 residues. The CDR3 sequence is CASTPKRLAATDTQYF. The CDR3 DNA reads TGCGCCAGCACCCCGAAACGGCTAGCGGCCACAGATACGCAGTATTTT.

The chain combines TRBV23-1 with TRBJ2-2; TRBD2 matches 11 bases. TRBV23-1 is labeled an ORF, and its function is uncertain. The CDR3 has 13 residues. V was pared by 9 bases and J by 3 bases, with 0 bases of the junction left unmatched. CDR3 loop: CASSGRDTGELFF. The CDR3 coding sequence is TGCGCCAGTAGCGGGAGGGACACCGGGGAGCTGTTTTTT.

V usage is TRBV4-2 and J usage is TRBJ2-2; D gene unclear. With 1 base removed from V and 3 bases from J, the gap between germline ends came to 12 bases. Germline V gene lookup returns CDR1 LGHNA and CDR2 YNFKEQ. This CDR3 is 16 amino acids long. The CDR3 nucleotides are TGTGCCAGCAGCCAAGGCGGCCAGGCGGACACCGGGGAGCTGTTTTTT. It codes for CASSQGGQADTGELFF.

This sequence joins TRBV9 and TRBJ1-2; 7 bases align to TRBD1. The CDR3 runs 15 residues. The junction had 8 bases not matched to a gene; V was cut back by 3 bases and J by 3 bases. CDR1 and CDR2 (germline): SGDLS, YYNGEE. The chain's CDR3 is CASSAGQLLDYGYTF. The CDR3 nucleotides read TGTGCCAGCAGCGCGGGACAGCTTCTAGACTATGGCTACACCTTC.

This clonotype has only a few counts. J is TRBJ1-1 and V is TRBV18; D gene uncertain. Germline V CDR1 and CDR2: KGHSH, LQKENI. The V and J ends lost 8 bases and 2 bases respectively, with 24 bases between them. CDR3 length: 17 amino acids. As DNA, the CDR3 is TGTGCCAGCCTACCGAACTTGGCCCCAGGATCAAACACTGAAGCTTTCTTT. The encoded protein is CASLPNLAPGSNTEAFF.

This clonotype was detected only a few times. This chain connects TRBV6-5 to TRBJ2-3; tentative D call: TRBD2 (5 bases). Germline values: CDR1 MNHEY, CDR2 SVGAGI. The germline V and J ends were trimmed by 0 bases and 8 bases, with 9 bases remaining between them. The CDR3 length is 13 residues. The CDR3 nucleotides are TGTGCCAGCAGTTACTCGAACAGCGGTACGCAGTATTTT. This translates into CASSYSNSGTQYF.